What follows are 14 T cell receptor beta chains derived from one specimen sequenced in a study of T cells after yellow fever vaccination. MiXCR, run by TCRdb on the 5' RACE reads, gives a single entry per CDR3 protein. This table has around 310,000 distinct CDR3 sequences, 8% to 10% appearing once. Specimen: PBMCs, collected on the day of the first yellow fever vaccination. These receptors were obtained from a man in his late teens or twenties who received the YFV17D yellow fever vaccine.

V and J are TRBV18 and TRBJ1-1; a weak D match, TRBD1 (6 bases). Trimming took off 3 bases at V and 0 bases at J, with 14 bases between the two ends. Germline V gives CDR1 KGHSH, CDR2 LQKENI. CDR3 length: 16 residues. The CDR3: CASSPLRGAVNTEAFF. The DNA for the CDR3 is TGTGCCAGCTCACCTCTCCGGGGGGCGGTGAACACTGAAGCTTTCTTT. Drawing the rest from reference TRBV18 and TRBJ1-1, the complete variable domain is NAGVMQNPRHLVRRRGQEARLRCSPMKGHSHVYWYRQLPEEGLKFMVYLQKENIIDESGMPKERFSAEFPKEGPSILRIQQVVRGDSAAYFCASSPLRGAVNTEAFFGQGTRLTVV.

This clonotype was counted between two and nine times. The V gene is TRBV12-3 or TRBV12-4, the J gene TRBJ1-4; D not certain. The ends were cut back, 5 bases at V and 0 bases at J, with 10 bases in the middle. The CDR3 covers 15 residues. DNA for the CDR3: TGTGCCAGCAGTCCCCCAGGAACAACTAATGAAAAACTGTTTTTT. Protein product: CASSPPGTTNEKLFF.

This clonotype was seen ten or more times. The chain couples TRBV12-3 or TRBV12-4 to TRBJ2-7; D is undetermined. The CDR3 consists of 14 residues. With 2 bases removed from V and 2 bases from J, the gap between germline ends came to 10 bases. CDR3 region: CASSLSGPTYEQYV. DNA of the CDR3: TGTGCCAGCAGTTTATCCGGCCCGACCTACGAGCAGTACGTC.

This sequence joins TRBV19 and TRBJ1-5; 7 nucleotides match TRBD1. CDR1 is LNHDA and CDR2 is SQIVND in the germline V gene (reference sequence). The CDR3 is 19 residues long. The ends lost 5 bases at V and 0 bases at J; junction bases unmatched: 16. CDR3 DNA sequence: TGTGCCAGTAGTGCCAACAGGGGCCCCTTTCTATATAGCAATCAGCCCCAGCATTTT. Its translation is CASSANRGPFLYSNQPQHF.

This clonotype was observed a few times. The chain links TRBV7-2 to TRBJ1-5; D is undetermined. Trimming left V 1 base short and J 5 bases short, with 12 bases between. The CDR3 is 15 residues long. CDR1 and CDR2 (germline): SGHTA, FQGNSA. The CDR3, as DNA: TGTGCCAGCAGCTTAGGTTCGGCAGTTCATCAGCCCCAGCATTTT. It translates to CASSLGSAVHQPQHF.

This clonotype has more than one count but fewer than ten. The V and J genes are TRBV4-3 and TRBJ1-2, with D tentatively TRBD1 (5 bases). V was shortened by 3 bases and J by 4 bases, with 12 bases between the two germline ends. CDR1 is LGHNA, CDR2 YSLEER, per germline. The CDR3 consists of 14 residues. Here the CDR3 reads CASSQDDSTYGYTF. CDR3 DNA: TGCGCCAGCAGCCAGGACGACAGCACCTATGGCTACACCTTC.

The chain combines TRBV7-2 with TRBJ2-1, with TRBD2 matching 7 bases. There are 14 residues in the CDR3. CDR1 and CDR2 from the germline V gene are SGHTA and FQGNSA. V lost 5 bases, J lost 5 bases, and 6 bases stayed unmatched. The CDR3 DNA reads TGTGCCAGCAGCCCAGCGGGACCCAACAATGAGCAGTTCTTC. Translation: CASSPAGPNNEQFF.

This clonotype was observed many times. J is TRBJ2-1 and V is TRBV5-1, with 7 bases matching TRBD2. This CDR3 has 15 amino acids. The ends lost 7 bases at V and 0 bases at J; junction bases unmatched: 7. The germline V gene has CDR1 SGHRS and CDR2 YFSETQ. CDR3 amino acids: CASYSGGSSYNEQFF. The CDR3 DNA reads TGCGCCAGCTACTCCGGGGGGAGCTCCTACAATGAGCAGTTCTTC.

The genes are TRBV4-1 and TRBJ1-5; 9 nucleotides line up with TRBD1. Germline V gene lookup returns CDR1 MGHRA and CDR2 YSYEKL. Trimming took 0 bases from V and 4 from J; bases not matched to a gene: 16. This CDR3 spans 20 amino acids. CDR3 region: CASSQDPFGLEQGANQPQHF. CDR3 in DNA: TGCGCCAGCAGCCAAGACCCGTTTGGCCTCGAACAGGGGGCAAATCAGCCCCAGCATTTT.

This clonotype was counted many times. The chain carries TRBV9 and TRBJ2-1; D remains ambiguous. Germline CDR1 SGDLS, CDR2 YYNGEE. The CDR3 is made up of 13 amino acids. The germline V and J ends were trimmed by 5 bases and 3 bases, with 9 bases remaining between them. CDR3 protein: CASSQSRYNEQFF. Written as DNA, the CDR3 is TGTGCCAGCAGTCAGTCTCGCTACAATGAGCAGTTCTTC.

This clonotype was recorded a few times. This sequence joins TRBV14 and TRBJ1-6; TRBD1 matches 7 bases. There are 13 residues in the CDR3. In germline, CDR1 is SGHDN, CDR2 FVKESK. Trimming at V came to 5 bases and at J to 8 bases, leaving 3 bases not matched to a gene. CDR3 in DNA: TGTGCCAGCAGCACGACAGGGTATTCACCCCTCCACTTT. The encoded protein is CASSTTGYSPLHF.

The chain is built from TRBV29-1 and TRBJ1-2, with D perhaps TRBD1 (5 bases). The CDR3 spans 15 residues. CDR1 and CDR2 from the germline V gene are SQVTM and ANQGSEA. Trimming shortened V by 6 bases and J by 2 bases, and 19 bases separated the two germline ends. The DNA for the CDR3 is TGCAGCGTAGATGGGACCGCGACTCCCAACTATGGCTACACCTTC. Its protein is CSVDGTATPNYGYTF.

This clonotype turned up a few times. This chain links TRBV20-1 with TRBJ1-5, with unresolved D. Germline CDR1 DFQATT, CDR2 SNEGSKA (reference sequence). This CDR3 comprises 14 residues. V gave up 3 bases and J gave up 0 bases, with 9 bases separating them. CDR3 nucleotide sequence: TGCAGTGCTAGGCCCGTTAATAGCAATCAGCCCCAGCATTTT. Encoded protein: CSARPVNSNQPQHF.

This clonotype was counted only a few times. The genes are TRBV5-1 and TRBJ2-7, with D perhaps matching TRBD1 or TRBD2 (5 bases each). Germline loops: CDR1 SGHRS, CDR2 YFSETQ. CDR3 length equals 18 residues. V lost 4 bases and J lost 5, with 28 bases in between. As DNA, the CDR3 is TGCGCCAGCAGCCCGGGTTCATTCGGGGCCAGGTTGGTCCACGAGCAGTACGTC. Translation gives CASSPGSFGARLVHEQYV.